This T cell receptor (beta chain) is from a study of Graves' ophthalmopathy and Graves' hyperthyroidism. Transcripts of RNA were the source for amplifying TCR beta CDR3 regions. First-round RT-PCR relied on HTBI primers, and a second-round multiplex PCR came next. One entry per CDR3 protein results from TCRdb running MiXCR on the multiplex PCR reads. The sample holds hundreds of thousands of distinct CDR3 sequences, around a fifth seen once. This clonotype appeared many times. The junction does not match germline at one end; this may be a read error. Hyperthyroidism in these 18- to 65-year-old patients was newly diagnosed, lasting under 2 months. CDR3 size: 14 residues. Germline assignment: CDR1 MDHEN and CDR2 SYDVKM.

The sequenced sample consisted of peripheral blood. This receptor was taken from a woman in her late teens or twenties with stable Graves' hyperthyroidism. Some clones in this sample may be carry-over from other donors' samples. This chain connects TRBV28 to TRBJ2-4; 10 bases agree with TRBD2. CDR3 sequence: CASRPSGRSNIKYF. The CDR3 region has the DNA TGTGCCAGCAGGCCTAGCGGGAGATCGAACATTAAGTACTTC. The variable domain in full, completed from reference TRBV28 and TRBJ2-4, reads DVKVTQSSRYLVKRTGEKVFLECVQDMDHENMFWYRQDPGLGLRLIYFSYDVKMKEKGDIPEGYSVSREKKERFSLILESASTNQTSMYLCASRPSGRSNIKYFGAGTRLSVL.